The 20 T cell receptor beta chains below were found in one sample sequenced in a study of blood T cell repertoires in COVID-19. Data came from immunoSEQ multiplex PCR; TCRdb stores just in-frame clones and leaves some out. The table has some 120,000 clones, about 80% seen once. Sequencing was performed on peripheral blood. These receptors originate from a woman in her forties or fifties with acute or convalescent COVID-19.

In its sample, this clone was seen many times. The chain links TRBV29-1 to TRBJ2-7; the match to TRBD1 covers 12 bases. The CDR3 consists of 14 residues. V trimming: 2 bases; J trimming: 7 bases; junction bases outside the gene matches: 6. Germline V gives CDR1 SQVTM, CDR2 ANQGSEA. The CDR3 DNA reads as TGCAGCGTTGAAACGGGACAGGGGGCGCGGGAGCAGTACTTC. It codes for CSVETGQGAREQYF.

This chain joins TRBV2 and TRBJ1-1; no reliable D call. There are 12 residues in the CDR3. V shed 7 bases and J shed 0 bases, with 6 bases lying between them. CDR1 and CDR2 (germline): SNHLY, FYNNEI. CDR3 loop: CASNQMNTEAFF. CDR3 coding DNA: TGTGCCAGCAACCAGATGAACACTGAAGCTTTCTTT.

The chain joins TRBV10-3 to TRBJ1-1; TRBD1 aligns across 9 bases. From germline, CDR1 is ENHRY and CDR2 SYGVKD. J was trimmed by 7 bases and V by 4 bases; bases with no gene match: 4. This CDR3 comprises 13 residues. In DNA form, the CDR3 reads TGTGCCATCAGTGGGACAGGGGATAATGAAGCTTTCTTT. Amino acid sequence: CAISGTGDNEAFF.

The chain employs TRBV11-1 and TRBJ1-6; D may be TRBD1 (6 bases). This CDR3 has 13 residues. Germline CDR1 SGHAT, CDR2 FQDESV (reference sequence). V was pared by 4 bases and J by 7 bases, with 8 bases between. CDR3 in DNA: TGTGCCAGCAGCTACGACAGGAATTCACCCCTCCACTTT. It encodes CASSYDRNSPLHF.

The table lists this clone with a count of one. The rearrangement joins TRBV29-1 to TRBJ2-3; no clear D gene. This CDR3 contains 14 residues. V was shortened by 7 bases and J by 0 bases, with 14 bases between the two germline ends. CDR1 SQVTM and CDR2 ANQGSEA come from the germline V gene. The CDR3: CSAGQAGSTDTQYF. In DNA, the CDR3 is TGCAGCGCAGGCCAGGCAGGTAGCACAGATACGCAGTATTTT.

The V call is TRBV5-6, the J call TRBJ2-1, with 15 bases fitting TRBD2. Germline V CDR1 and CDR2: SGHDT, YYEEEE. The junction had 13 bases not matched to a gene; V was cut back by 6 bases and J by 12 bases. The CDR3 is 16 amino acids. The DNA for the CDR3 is TGTGCCAGCAACGTCGCCGGGACTAGCGGGGGGCGGGGGCAGTTCTTC. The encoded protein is CASNVAGTSGGRGQFF.

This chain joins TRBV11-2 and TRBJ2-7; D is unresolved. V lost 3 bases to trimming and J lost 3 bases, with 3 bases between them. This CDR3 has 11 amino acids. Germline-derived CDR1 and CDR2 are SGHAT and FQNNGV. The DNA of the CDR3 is TGTGCCAGCAGCTTCAACTACGAGCAGTACTTC. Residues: CASSFNYEQYF. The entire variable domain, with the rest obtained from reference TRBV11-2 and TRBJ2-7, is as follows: EAGVAQSPRYKIIEKRQSVAFWCNPISGHATLYWYQQILGQGPKLLIQFQNNGVVDDSQLPKDRFSAERLKGVDSTLKIQPAKLEDSAVYLCASSFNYEQYFGPGTRLTVT.

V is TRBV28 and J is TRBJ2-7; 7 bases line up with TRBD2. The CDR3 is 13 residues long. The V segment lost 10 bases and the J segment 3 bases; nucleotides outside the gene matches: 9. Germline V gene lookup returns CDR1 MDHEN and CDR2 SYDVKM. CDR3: CATQGGSRYEQYF. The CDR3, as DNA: TGTGCCACCCAGGGCGGGAGTCGCTACGAGCAGTACTTC.

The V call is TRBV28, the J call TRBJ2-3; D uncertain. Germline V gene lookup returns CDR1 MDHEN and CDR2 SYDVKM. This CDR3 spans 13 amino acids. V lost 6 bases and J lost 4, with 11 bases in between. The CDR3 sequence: CASRARGADTQYF. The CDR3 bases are TGTGCCAGCAGAGCTAGAGGCGCAGATACGCAGTATTTT.

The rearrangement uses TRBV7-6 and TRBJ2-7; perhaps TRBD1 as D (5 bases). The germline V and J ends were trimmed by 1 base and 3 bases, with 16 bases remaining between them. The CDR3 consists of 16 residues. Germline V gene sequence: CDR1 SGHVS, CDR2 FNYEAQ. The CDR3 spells CASSLGGAQVGYEQYF. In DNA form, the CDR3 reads TGTGCCAGCAGCTTAGGGGGTGCACAGGTGGGCTACGAGCAGTACTTC.

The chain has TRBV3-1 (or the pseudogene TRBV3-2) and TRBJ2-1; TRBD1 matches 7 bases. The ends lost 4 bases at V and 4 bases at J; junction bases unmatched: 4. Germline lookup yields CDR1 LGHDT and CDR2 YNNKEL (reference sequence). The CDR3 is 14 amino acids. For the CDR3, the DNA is TGTGCCAGCAGCCCCCGGGACAGATACAATGAGCAGTTCTTC. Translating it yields CASSPRDRYNEQFF.

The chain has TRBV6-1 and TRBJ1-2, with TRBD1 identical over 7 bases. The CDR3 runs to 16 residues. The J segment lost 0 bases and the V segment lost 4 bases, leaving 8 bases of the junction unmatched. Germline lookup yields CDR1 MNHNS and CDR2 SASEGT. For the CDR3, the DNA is TGTGCCAGCAGTGTTTTAACACAGGGGACTAACTATGGCTACACCTTC. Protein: CASSVLTQGTNYGYTF.

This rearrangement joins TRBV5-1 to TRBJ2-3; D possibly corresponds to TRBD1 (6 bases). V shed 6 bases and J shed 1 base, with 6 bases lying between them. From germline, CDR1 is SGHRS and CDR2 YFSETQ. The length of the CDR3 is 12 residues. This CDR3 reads CASKGGTDTQYF. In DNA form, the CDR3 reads TGCGCCAGCAAGGGGGGCACAGATACGCAGTATTTT.

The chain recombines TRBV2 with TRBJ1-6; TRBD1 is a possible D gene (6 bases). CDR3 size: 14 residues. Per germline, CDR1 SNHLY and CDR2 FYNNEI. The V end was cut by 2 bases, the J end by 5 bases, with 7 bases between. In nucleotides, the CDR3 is TGTGCCAGCAGTGAATCAGGGGATAATTCACCCCTCCACTTT. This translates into CASSESGDNSPLHF.

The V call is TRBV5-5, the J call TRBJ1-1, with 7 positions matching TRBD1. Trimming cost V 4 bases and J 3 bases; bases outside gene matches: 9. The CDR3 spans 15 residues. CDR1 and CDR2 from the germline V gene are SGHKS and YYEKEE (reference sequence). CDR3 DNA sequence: TGTGCCAGCAGCCGGACAGGAAGGCCGGACACTGAAGCTTTCTTT. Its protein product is CASSRTGRPDTEAFF.

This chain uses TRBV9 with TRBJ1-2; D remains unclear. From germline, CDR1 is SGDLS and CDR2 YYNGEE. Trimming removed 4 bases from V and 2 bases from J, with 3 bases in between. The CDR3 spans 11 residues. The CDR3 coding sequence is TGTGCCAGCAGCCTAAACTATGGCTACACCTTC. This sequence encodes CASSLNYGYTF.

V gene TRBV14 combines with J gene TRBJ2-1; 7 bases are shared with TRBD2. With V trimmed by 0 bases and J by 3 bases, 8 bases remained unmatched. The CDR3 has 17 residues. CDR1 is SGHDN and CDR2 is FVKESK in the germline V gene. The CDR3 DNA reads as TGTGCCAGCAGCCAAGATTGGGCGGGAGCGATCTACAATGAGCAGTTCTTC. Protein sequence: CASSQDWAGAIYNEQFF.

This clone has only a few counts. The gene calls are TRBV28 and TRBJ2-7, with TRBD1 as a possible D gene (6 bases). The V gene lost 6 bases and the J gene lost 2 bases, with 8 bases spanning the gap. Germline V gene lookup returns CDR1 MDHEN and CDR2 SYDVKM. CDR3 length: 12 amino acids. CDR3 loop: CASSQGTYEQYF. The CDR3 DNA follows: TGTGCCAGCAGCCAGGGGACCTACGAGCAGTACTTC.

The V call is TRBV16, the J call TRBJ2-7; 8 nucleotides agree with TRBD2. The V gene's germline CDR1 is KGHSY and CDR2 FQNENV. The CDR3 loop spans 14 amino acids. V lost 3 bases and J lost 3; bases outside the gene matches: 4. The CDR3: CASSQTGGLYEQYF. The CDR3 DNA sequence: TGTGCCAGCAGCCAGACGGGAGGGCTCTACGAGCAGTACTTC.

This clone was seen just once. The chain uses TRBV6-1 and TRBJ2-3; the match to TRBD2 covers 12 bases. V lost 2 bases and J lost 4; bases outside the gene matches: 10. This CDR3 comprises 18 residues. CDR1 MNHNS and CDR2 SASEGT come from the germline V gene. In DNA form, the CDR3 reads TGTGCCAGCAGTGAACGTCGGCTAGCGGGGGGGCAATCAGATACGCAGTATTTT. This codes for CASSERRLAGGQSDTQYF.